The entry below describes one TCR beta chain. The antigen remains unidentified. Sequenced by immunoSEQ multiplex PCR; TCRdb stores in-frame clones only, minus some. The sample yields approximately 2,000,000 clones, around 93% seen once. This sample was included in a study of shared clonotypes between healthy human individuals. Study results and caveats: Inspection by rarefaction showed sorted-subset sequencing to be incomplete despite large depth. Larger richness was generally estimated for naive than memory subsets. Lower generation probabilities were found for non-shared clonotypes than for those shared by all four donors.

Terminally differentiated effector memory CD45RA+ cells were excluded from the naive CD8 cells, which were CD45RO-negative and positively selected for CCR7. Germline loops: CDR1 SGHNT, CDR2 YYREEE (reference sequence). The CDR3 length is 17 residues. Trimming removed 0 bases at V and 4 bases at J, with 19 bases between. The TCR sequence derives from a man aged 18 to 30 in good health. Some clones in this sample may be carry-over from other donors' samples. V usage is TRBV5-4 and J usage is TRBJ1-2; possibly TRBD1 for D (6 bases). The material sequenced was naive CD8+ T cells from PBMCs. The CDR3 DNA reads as TGTGCCAGCAGCTTGGCGGGGACACCATTAAGCTTCTATGGCTACACCTTC. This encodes CASSLAGTPLSFYGYTF.